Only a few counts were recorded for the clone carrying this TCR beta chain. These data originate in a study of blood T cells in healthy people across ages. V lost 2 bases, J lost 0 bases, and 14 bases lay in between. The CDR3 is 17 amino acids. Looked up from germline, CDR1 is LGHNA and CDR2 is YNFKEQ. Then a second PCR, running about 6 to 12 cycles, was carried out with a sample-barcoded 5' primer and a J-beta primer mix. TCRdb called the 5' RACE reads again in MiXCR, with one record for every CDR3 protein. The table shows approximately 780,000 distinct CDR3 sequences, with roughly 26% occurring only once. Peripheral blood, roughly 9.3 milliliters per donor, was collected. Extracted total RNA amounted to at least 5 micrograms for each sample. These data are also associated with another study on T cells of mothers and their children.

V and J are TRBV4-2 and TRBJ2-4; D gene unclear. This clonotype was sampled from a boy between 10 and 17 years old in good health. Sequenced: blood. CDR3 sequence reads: CASSQPPGYLAKNIQYF. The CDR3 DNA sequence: TGTGCCAGCAGCCAACCTCCCGGATATCTAGCCAAAAACATTCAGTACTTC.